A selection of T cell receptor beta chains follows, all from one sample in a study of cytomegalovirus exposure and HLA in healthy donors. Using immunoSEQ multiplex PCR, the repertoire was profiled, and TCRdb retains in-frame clones only, with some absent. The data show about 160,000 clones, 60% to 80% seen once. The sequenced sample consisted of PBMCs. Receptor source: a woman aged 25 to 39 in good health and CMV-seronegative. Both conserved end residues are part of each CDR3. The D gene is left open where the match is weak. The listing skips clone size in some rows; elsewhere it reads once, few, many or a size class.

cdr3_aa,cdr3_nt,d_call,j_call,clone_size,v_call
CASSPLRGGREKLFF,TGTGCCAGCAGCCCGCTCCGCGGGGGCCGGGAAAAACTGTTTTTT,-,TRBJ1-4,once,TRBV7-9
CASSLAGGFGAEAFF,TGCGCCAGCAGCTTGGCCGGAGGGTTTGGCGCTGAAGCTTTCTTT,-,TRBJ1-1,once,TRBV5-1
CASSPRSGAEAFF,TGTGCCAGCAGCCCGCGGTCGGGGGCTGAAGCTTTCTTT,-,TRBJ1-1,-,TRBV7-8
CAWGAVRPGELFF,TGTGCCTGGGGGGCTGTCCGGCCCGGGGAGCTGTTTTTT,-,TRBJ2-2,-,TRBV30
CASSSRDRALFDTQYF,TGCGCCAGCAGCTCCCGGGACAGAGCCCTTTTCGATACGCAGTATTTT,TRBD1,TRBJ2-3,-,TRBV5-1
CASSTPRLAGGPLSYNEQFF,TGTGCCAGCAGCACGCCACGCTTGGCGGGGGGGCCGTTGTCCTACAATGAGCAGTTCTTC,TRBD2,TRBJ2-1,-,TRBV7-6
CASSDVGLAGVEQYF,TGTGCCAGCAGTGACGTCGGACTAGCGGGGGTCGAGCAGTACTTC,TRBD2,TRBJ2-7,-,TRBV6-4
CASSSDSSYEQYF,TGTGCCAGCAGTTCCGATAGCTCCTACGAGCAGTACTTC,-,TRBJ2-7,-,TRBV6-1
CASSQVGLPGDTQYF,TGCGCCAGCAGCCAGGTGGGCCTTCCAGGAGATACGCAGTATTTT,-,TRBJ2-3,once,TRBV4-1
CATSRGDRGGDEKLFF,TGTGCCACCAGCAGAGGTGACAGGGGGGGTGATGAAAAACTGTTTTTT,TRBD1,TRBJ1-4,once,TRBV15
CASSLLGSTEAFF,TGCGCCAGCAGCTTGTTGGGGAGCACTGAAGCTTTCTTT,-,TRBJ1-1,-,TRBV5-1
CASRTGGLGYTF,TGTGCCAGCAGGACAGGGGGCTTGGGCTACACCTTC,TRBD1,TRBJ1-2,-,TRBV6-1
CASSQEKEGGETQYF,TGTGCCAGCAGCCAAGAAAAGGAAGGGGGTGAGACCCAGTACTTC,-,TRBJ2-5,-,TRBV4-2
CASSFGTEGDTQYF,TGCGCCAGCAGCTTCGGGACAGAGGGAGATACGCAGTATTTT,TRBD1,TRBJ2-3,-,TRBV5-1
CASSFQQGNTEAFF,TGCGCCAGCAGCTTTCAACAGGGGAACACTGAAGCTTTCTTT,-,TRBJ1-1,-,TRBV5-1
CASSLTDRAVDGYTF,TGTGCCAGCAGTTTAACCGACAGGGCTGTGGATGGCTACACCTTC,TRBD1,TRBJ1-2,-,TRBV2
CASSPGTGSIQETQYF,TGTGCCAGCTCACCGGGGACAGGCTCGATTCAAGAGACCCAGTACTTC,TRBD1,TRBJ2-5,-,TRBV18
CASSPPGQLNQPQHF,TGTGCCAGCTCACCACCGGGACAGCTTAATCAGCCCCAGCATTTT,TRBD1,TRBJ1-5,-,TRBV18
CASSLVAGGEQYF,TGCGCCAGCAGCTTGGTGGCCGGGGGTGAGCAGTACTTC,-,TRBJ2-7,-,TRBV5-1
CASSQVQVGQPQHF,TGTGCCAGCAGCCAAGTTCAGGTTGGTCAGCCCCAGCATTTT,-,TRBJ1-5,-,TRBV4-2
CASSLSYSTNEQFF,TGTGCCAGCAGTTTATCCTACAGTACCAATGAGCAGTTCTTC,-,TRBJ2-1,-,TRBV28
CASRLGDRRAPLHF,TGCGCCAGCAGATTGGGGGACAGAAGGGCACCCCTCCACTTT,TRBD1,TRBJ1-6,-,TRBV5-1
CASSYSGGAGETQYF,TGTGCCAGCAGTTATAGCGGGGGGGCCGGAGAGACCCAGTACTTC,TRBD2,TRBJ2-5,-,TRBV6-5
CASMLLGGYTF,TGTGCCAGCATGCTTCTCGGGGGCTACACCTTC,-,TRBJ1-2,-,TRBV2
CASSLAGEATYEQYF,TGTGCCAGCAGCTTGGCCGGGGAGGCCACCTACGAGCAGTACTTC,-,TRBJ2-7,once,TRBV7-2
CASSWGTGGEKLFF,TGCGCCAGCAGCTGGGGGACAGGGGGTGAAAAACTGTTTTTT,TRBD1,TRBJ1-4,-,TRBV5-1
CASSESPGWKGYTF,TGTGCCAGCAGTGAATCACCAGGGTGGAAAGGCTACACCTTC,-,TRBJ1-2,-,TRBV2
CASSYGQGEFF,TGTGCCAGCAGTTACGGACAGGGGGAGTTCTTC,TRBD1,TRBJ2-1,-,TRBV6-5
CASSYTWGGEAFF,TGTGCCAGCAGTTACACATGGGGCGGTGAAGCTTTCTTT,-,TRBJ1-1,-,TRBV6-5
CAWSFGGIWGGTASYGYTF,TGTGCCTGGAGTTTTGGGGGAATCTGGGGCGGGACAGCCTCCTATGGCTACACCTTC,TRBD1,TRBJ1-2,-,TRBV30
CASSEERLRPSRGEAFF,TGTGCCAGCAGTGAAGAGAGGTTACGCCCTTCGCGAGGCGAAGCTTTCTTT,-,TRBJ1-1,-,TRBV6-1